This T cell receptor beta chain derives from a study of naive CD8 T cells in extremely preterm neonates (dated 2017 in TCRdb). At the level of the whole study: Sorted naive CD8+ T cells from four age groups (extremely preterm neonates, term neonates, young children and adults) were used in the study to compare TCRbeta CDR3 repertoires. General study outcomes and caveats: Preterm neonates had significantly lower iChao1 richness than all other age groups (p < 0.05) and an even clone distribution, indicating a less rich repertoire. Compared with the older groups, preterm CDR3s were shorter and closer to germline, carrying fewer N additions and showing less junctional trimming. A small sample size and variable productive template counts among preterm samples were noted by the authors as limitations. Prospective longitudinal studies of preterm and term neonates were called for by the authors so that T cell development could be tracked within individuals. Preterm neonates shared more CDR3 nucleotide sequences (approximately 2.5%) than term neonates (around 0.4%), young children (roughly 0.03%) and adults (0.01%).

About this clone: Its antigen is unknown. Within one base of it there is no much larger clone, and no base qualities were kept.

The preterm samples were obtained from several extremely preterm deliveries at about 22-27 weeks of gestation. Pregnancies with fetal demise, active maternal HSV infection or known maternal HIV infection were excluded from the study. A FACSAria III cell sorter was used to sort live, Annexin V-negative naive CD8+ T cells (CD3+CD8+CD45RA+CCR7+). Between roughly 17,000 and 110,000 naive CD8+ T cells were sorted per sample. Preassembled standardized sampling kits were used to collect mixed venous-arterial cord blood. Cord blood was kept at room temperature and processed within 4 hours of collection. Ficoll-Paque density gradient centrifugation was used to isolate mononuclear cells from diluted blood. Before sorting, mononuclear cells were cryopreserved in 10% DMSO with about 90% FBS and kept in long-term storage at -150 degrees C. After thawing, cells were stained with Annexin V along with antibodies against CD3, CD8, CCR7 and CD45RA. The DNeasy Blood and Tissue Kit was used to extract genomic DNA from sorted cell pellets that had been snap-frozen.

CDR3 length: 15 amino acids, cysteine to phenylalanine. CDR3 DNA is the only sequence kept; it has 45 bases, read in frame from the first base. V is reduced by 5 bases and J by 2 bases, leaving a spacing of 13 bases between them. The germline V gene specifies SGHTA as CDR1 and FQGNSA as CDR2. A two-step, bias-controlled multiplex PCR was used to amplify TCRbeta CDR3 regions from genomic DNA. Primers specific for every TRBV and TRBJ gene segment were included in the multiplex PCR. The immunoSEQ Assay was used to generate the TCRbeta repertoire data. From the authors' description of their analysis: To merge closely related sequences, reads went through filtering and clustering using a relative-frequency ratio and a modified nearest-neighbor algorithm. V, D and J gene assignments for CDR3 sequences followed IMGT annotation. Template counts were corrected for PCR amplification bias and quantified by comparison with synthetic TCR CDR3 analog sequences. Only unique productive sequences, defined as in-frame CDR3 sequences lacking stop codons, were included in the analyses. The immunoSEQ Analyzer software was used to calculate clonality, defined as 1 minus Pielou's evenness, and iChao1 richness. Depending on the Shapiro-Wilk normality results, either Student's t-test or a non-parametric test was run in JMP for statistical testing. This immuneACCESS table, as held by TCRdb, lists in-frame sequences with V and J called but not all clones. Of the missing ones, under half trace to an unresolved V gene in checked studies; the others have no known cause. That table furnishes V, J and clone size, whereas the DNA furnished D and trimming. Present in this sample are roughly 4,800 clones, roughly 95% of which were seen just once. The top ten constitute around 0.6% of the sample.

The sequenced material came from naive CD8+ T cells from cord blood. The source of this sequence is a boy who was born preterm. The chain is assembled from TRBV7-2 and TRBJ1-5; TRBD1 is possibly the D segment (5 matching bases). Here the CDR3 is given as CASSPGGGGNQPQHF. The sequenced DNA: TGTGCCAGCAGCCCGGGAGGAGGGGGCAATCAGCCCCAGCATTTT.